This TCR beta chain was captured in a study of cytomegalovirus exposure and HLA in healthy donors. Notes on the study in general: According to the study, about 180 TCR beta chains were cytomegalovirus-associated.

The study ran its PCR with 60 Vbeta and 13 Jbeta primers. Measured with immunoSEQ multiplex PCR; TCRdb has only the in-frame clones, and not every one. The sample holds approximately 72,000 clones, over 50% seen once. Sampled while nominally healthy, donors likely had unrecorded immune exposures. With regard to this clone: Its antigen is as yet unknown.

The V gene's germline CDR1 is SGDLS and CDR2 YYNGEE. V gave up 4 bases and J gave up 2 bases; unmatched junction bases: 9. The CDR3 is 18 amino acids. Sequenced: PBMCs. The V gene is TRBV9, the J gene TRBJ2-6; 10 bases agree with TRBD1. The sequence was obtained from a man aged 40-55 years in good health and CMV-seropositive. The CDR3 sequence: CASSQTGQGFTGANVLTF. The CDR3 DNA follows: TGTGCCAGCAGCCAGACGGGACAGGGGTTTACTGGGGCCAACGTCCTGACTTTC.